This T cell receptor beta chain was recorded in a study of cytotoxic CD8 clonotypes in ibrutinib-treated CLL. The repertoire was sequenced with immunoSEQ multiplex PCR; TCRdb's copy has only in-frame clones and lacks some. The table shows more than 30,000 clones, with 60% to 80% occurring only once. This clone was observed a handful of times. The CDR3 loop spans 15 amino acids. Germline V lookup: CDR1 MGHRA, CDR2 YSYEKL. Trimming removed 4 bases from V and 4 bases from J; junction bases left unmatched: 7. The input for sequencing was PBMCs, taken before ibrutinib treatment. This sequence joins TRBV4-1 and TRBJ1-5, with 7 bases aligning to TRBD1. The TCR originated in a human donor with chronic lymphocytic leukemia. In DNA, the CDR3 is TGCGCCAGCAGCCCTCAGGACAGGAGGAATCAGCCCCAGCATTTT. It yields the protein CASSPQDRRNQPQHF.